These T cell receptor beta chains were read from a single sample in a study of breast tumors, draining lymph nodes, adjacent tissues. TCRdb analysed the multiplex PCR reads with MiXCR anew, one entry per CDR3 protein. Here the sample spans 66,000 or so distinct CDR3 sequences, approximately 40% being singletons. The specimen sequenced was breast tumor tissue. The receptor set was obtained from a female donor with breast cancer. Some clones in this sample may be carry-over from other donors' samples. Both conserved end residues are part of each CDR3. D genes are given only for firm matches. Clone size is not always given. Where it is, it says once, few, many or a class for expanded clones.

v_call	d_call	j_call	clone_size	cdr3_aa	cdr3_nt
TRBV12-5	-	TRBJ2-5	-	CASGKETSQETQYF	TGTGCTAGTGGTAAGGAGACTAGCCAAGAGACCCAGTACTTC
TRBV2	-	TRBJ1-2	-	CDSRSDRDLFYGYTF	TGTGACAGCAGATCGGACAGAGACTTGTTCTATGGCTACACGTTC
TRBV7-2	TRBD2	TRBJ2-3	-	CASRRSGGLSTDTQYF	TGTGCCAGCAGACGTAGCGGGGGGCTAAGCACAGATACGCAGTATTTT
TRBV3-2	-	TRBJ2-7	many	CASSQGGGHGPVEQYF	TGTGCCAGCAGCCAAGGAGGGGGACACGGACCTGTTGAGCAGTACTTC
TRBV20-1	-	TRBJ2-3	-	CSARDKGSGASDTQYF	TGCAGTGCTAGAGATAAGGGTTCCGGAGCGTCAGATACGCAGTATTTT
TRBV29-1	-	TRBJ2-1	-	CSSTDGYYNEQFF	TGCAGCTCCACGGACGGCTACTACAATGAGCAGTTCTTC
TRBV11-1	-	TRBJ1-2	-	CASSAGLYGYTF	TGTGCCAGCAGCGCAGGTCTCTATGGCTACACCTTC
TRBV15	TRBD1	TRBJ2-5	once	CATSSQGDGSLYQETQYF	TGTGCCACCAGCAGCCAGGGGGACGGATCCCTGTACCAAGAGACCCAGTACTTC
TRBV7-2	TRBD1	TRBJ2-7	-	CASSPAKAGGHEQYF	TGTGCCAGCAGCCCCGCTAAGGCAGGGGGACACGAGCAGTACTTC
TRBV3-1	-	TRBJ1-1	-	CASSQDGAVNTEAFF	TGTGCCAGCAGCCAAGATGGGGCAGTGAACACTGAAGCTTTCTTT
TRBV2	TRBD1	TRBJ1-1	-	CASSEANRGAEAFF	TGTGCCAGCAGTGAAGCAAACAGGGGAGCTGAAGCTTTCTTT
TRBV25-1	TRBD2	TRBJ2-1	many	CASMERGTYNEQFF	TGTGCCAGCATGGAGCGGGGGACCTACAATGAGCAGTTCTTC
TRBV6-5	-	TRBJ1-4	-	CASSPHRGSGDEKLFF	TGTGCCAGCAGCCCCCATCGCGGGAGCGGAGATGAAAAACTGTTTTTT
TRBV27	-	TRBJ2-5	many	CASSPMNSQETQYF	TGTGCCAGCAGTCCTATGAACTCACAGGAGACCCAGTACTTC
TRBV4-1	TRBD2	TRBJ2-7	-	CASSQEGGSRIYSYEQYF	TGCGCCAGCAGCCAAGAGGGAGGGTCACGGATCTACTCCTACGAGCAGTACTTC
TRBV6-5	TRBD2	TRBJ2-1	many	CASRPLAGGLFF	TGTGCCAGCAGACCCCTAGCGGGGGGGCTCTTCTTC
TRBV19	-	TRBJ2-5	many	CASSIATMGTQYF	TGTGCCAGTAGTATAGCGACTATGGGGACCCAGTACTTC
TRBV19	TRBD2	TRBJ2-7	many	CASSVQAGGTYVQYF	TGTGCCAGTAGTGTGCAAGCGGGGGGAACCTACGTGCAGTACTTC
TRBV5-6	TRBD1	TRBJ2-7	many	CASRQGQGAGEQYF	TGTGCCAGCAGACAGGGACAGGGGGCCGGCGAGCAGTACTTC
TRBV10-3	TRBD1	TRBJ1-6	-	CAIRTGESPLHF	TGTGCCATCAGGACAGGGGAATCACCCCTCCACTTT
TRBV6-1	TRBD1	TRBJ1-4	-	CASSLDRWGLFF	TGTGCCAGCAGTCTGGACAGGTGGGGGCTGTTTTTT
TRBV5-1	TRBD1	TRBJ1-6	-	CASSPGGQGAASPLHF	TGCGCCAGCAGCCCTGGTGGACAGGGGGCGGCTTCACCCCTCCACTTT
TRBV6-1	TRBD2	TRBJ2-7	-	CASRHGLAGREQYF	TGTGCCAGCAGACACGGACTAGCGGGACGCGAGCAGTACTTC
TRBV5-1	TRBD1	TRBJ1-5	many	CASSPGTGDQPQHF	TGCGCCAGCAGCCCCGGGACAGGGGATCAGCCCCAGCATTTT
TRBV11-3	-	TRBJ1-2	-	CASSPDRDQYGYTF	TGTGCCAGCAGCCCTGACAGAGACCAGTATGGCTACACCTTC
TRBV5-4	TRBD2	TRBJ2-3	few	CASSLSIAGAPDTQYF	TGTGCCAGCAGCTTGTCGATAGCGGGAGCTCCAGATACGCAGTATTTT
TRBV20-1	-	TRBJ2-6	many	CSAALEGTGANVLTF	TGCAGTGCTGCTTTGGAGGGCACTGGGGCCAACGTCCTGACTTTC
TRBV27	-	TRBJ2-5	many	CASSPLYSQETQYF	TGTGCCAGCAGTCCCTTGTACAGCCAAGAGACCCAGTACTTC
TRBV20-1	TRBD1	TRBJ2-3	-	CSASIPGQGAGDTQYF	TGCAGTGCTAGTATCCCGGGACAGGGGGCTGGAGATACGCAGTATTTT
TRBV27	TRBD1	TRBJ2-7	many	CASSSTPGQHLEQYF	TGTGCCAGCAGTTCTACACCGGGACAGCATCTCGAGCAGTACTTC
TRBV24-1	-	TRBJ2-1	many	CATRGAAPSSYNEQFF	TGTGCCACCAGGGGGGCTGCACCCAGCTCCTACAATGAGCAGTTCTTC
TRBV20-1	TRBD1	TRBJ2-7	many	CSARVTGGTYEQYF	TGCAGTGCTAGGGTCACAGGGGGAACCTACGAGCAGTACTTC
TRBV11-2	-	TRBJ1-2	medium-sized	CASSLGQYTGYTF	TGTGCCAGCAGCTTAGGACAGTATACTGGCTACACCTTC
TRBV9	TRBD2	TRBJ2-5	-	CASSAYGTSGGKETQYF	TGTGCCAGCAGCGCTTACGGGACTAGCGGGGGGAAAGAGACCCAGTACTTC
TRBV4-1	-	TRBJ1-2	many	CASSQDYMGGYTF	TGCGCCAGCAGCCAAGATTATATGGGTGGCTACACCTTC
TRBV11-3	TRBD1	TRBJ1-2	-	CASSQGDDTQWGGYTF	TGTGCCAGCAGCCAGGGGGATGATACGCAGTGGGGTGGCTACACCTTC
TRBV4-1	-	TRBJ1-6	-	CASSQAYPGHLAPLHF	TGTGCCAGCAGCCAAGCCTACCCGGGACACTTGGCACCCCTCCACTTT
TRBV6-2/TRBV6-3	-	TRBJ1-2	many	CASSYSGYGYTF	TGTGCCAGCAGTTACTCGGGCTATGGCTACACCTTC
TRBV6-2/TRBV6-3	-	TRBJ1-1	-	CASRHSAGASIEAFF	TGTGCCAGCAGACACTCGGCAGGGGCGAGCATTGAAGCTTTCTTT
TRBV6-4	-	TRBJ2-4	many	CASSPHKTGEEGNIQYF	TGTGCCAGCAGTCCCCACAAGACTGGGGAGGAGGGAAACATTCAGTACTTC
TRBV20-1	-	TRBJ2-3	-	CSASHAQYF	TGCAGTGCTAGTCACGCGCAGTATTTT
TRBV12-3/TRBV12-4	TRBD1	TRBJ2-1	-	CASRQGTGWFF	TGTGCCAGCAGACAGGGGACGGGGTGGTTCTTC
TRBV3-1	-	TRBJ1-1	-	CASSQGKGVNTEAFF	TGTGCCAGCAGCCAAGGAAAGGGGGTGAACACTGAAGCTTTCTTT
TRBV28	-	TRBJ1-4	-	CASSNGGEGNEKLFF	TGTGCCAGCAGCAATGGGGGGGAAGGGAATGAAAAACTGTTTTTT
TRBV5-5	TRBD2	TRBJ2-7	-	CASSFREGYEQYF	TGTGCCAGCAGCTTCCGGGAGGGATACGAGCAGTACTTC
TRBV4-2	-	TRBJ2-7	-	CASSQGVREQYF	TGTGCCAGCAGCCAAGGTGTAAGAGAGCAGTACTTC
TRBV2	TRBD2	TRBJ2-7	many	CASRGGSYEQYF	TGTGCCAGTCGGGGGGGCTCCTACGAGCAGTACTTC
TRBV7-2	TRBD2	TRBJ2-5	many	CASSPHLAVQETQYF	TGTGCCAGCAGCCCCCACCTAGCGGTCCAAGAGACCCAGTACTTC
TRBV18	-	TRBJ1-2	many	CASSPEGVYGYTF	TGTGCCAGCTCACCGGAGGGAGTCTATGGCTACACCTTC
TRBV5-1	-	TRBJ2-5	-	CASSVDGGEEPQYF	TGCGCCAGCAGCGTCGACGGGGGTGAGGAGCCCCAGTACTTC
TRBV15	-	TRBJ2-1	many	CATSRGGSYNEQFF	TGTGCCACCAGCAGAGGGGGGTCTTACAATGAGCAGTTCTTC
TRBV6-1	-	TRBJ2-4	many	CASSDWTKNIQYF	TGTGCCAGCAGCGATTGGACCAAAAACATTCAGTACTTC
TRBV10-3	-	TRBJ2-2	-	CAISRELFF	TGTGCCATCAGCCGGGAGCTGTTTTTT
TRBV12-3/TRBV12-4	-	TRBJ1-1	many	CASTAVGTEAFF	TGTGCCAGCACCGCGGTGGGCACTGAAGCTTTCTTT
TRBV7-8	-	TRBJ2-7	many	CASSSPAGFYEQYF	TGTGCCAGCAGCTCCCCGGCCGGGTTCTACGAGCAGTACTTC
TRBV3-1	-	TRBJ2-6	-	CASSRQTGANVLTF	TGTGCCAGCAGCCGACAGACCGGGGCCAACGTCCTGACTTTC
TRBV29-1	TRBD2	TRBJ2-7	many	CSVGGLAGVEREQYF	TGCAGCGTTGGGGGACTAGCGGGAGTAGAGCGCGAGCAGTACTTC
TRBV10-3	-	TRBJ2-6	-	CASSVGWADSGANVLTF	TGTGCCAGCAGTGTAGGATGGGCTGACTCTGGGGCCAACGTCCTGACTTTC
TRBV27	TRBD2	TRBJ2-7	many	CASSWAGGHYEQYF	TGTGCCAGCAGTTGGGCGGGGGGGCACTACGAGCAGTACTTC
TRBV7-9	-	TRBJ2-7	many	CASSPGNYEQYF	TGTGCCAGCAGCCCAGGAAATTACGAGCAGTACTTC